The following is a TCR beta chain sequence with its context. Repertoires were generated with immunoSEQ multiplex PCR, while TCRdb's copy carries only in-frame clones and drops some. Among roughly 380,000 clones listed, approximately 96% were seen once. This specimen belongs to a study of shared clonotypes between healthy human individuals. The CDR3 consists of 13 residues. Germline loops: CDR1 GTSNPN, CDR2 SVGIG (reference sequence). Trimming cost V 0 bases and J 1 base, with 4 bases left between them. V is TRBV30 and J is TRBJ1-5; no clear D. Sequenced input: memory CD8+ T cells sorted from blood. This sample's subset: CD45RO+ cells pooled with CCR7-negative TemRA cells. The sequence was collected from a man aged 25 to 40 in good health. CDR3 in amino acids: CAWSVLSNQPQHF. Here the CDR3 DNA reads TGTGCCTGGAGTGTACTAAGCAATCAGCCCCAGCATTTT.